This entry concerns a single TCR beta chain. Its antigen remains unidentified. This specimen belongs to a study of PD-L1 blockade in urothelial cancer. Whole-study context: Male sex and bladder-origin urothelial cancer were recorded for about 90% of the roughly 30 patients. Blood samples contained a median about 150,000 T cells.

The V and J ends lost 4 bases and 7 bases, in that order; junction bases with no gene match: 4. Germline lookup yields CDR1 LNHDA and CDR2 SQIVND (reference sequence). This CDR3 is built from 15 residues. This sample's time point: peripheral blood 6 weeks after treatment start. This table comes from immunoSEQ multiplex PCR, and its TCRdb copy is limited to in-frame clones, with some not included. The sample shows 40,000 to 55,000 clones, approximately 86% of them seen only once. Findings and caveats of the study: Greater 3-week expansion of tumor-associated blood clones was recorded for durable-benefit patients.

The chain uses TRBV19 and TRBJ2-5; 15 positions match TRBD2. Sequenced material: PBMCs, taken around atezolizumab (anti-PD-L1) treatment. This sequence originates from a man between 60 and 75 years old with urothelial cancer. The CDR3 sequence: CASSTGTSGGRTQYF. CDR3 nucleotide sequence: TGTGCCAGTAGTACCGGGACTAGCGGGGGGAGGACCCAGTACTTC.